The 4 T cell receptor beta chains presented below share a single source sample, sequenced in a study of chemoradiotherapy in HPV16-positive cancers. Libraries were prepared by immunoSEQ multiplex PCR; TCRdb keeps only in-frame clonotypes and omits some of them. The sample lists approximately 6,600 clones, 85% to 90% seen once, with roughly 10% in the top ten. Source: tumor tissue, taken from a patient who underwent chemoradiotherapy. The receptor set was obtained from a human donor with HPV-associated anogenital cancer.

The chain uses TRBV6-1 and TRBJ2-1, with no clear D. CDR1 and CDR2 from the germline V gene are MNHNS and SASEGT. The CDR3 extends over 14 amino acids. The V end was cut by 3 bases, the J end by 6 bases, with 12 bases between. The CDR3 loop reads CASSDPLTPNEQFF. In nucleotides, the CDR3 is TGTGCCAGCAGTGACCCCTTGACTCCCAATGAGCAGTTCTTC.

The V call is TRBV29-1, the J call TRBJ1-1, with D uncertain. The V end was cut by 4 bases, the J end by 11 bases, with 14 bases between. The V gene's germline CDR1 is SQVTM and CDR2 ANQGSEA. This CDR3 spans 11 amino acids. CDR3 sequence: CSVVKGLEAFF. CDR3 bases: TGCAGCGTTGTAAAGGGTTTGGAGGCTTTCTTT.

The chain carries TRBV19 and TRBJ1-1; 9 positions agree with TRBD1. Looked up from germline, CDR1 is LNHDA and CDR2 is SQIVND (reference sequence). The trim removed 4 bases at V and 1 base at J, leaving 1 base unmatched. The CDR3 totals 14 residues. Written as DNA, the CDR3 is TGTGCCAGTAGTAGGACAGGGGCGAACACTGAAGCTTTCTTT. The encoded protein is CASSRTGANTEAFF. Drawing the rest from reference TRBV19 and TRBJ1-1, the complete variable domain is DGGITQSPKYLFRKEGQNVTLSCEQNLNHDAMYWYRQDPGQGLRLIYYSQIVNDFQKGDIAEGYSVSREKKESFPLTVTSAQKNPTAFYLCASSRTGANTEAFFGQGTRLTVV.

Details on this clone: The identical CDR3 is also encoded by other nucleotide sequences in the sample. The rearrangement links TRBV19 to TRBJ2-5; perhaps TRBD1 as D (5 bases). The CDR3 has 14 residues. V lost 7 bases and J lost 5, with 17 bases in between. Germline V gives CDR1 LNHDA, CDR2 SQIVND (reference sequence). The CDR3 sequence is CASTRGQGRETQYF. The CDR3 DNA reads as TGTGCCAGTACCCGAGGACAAGGTAGGGAGACCCAGTACTTC.